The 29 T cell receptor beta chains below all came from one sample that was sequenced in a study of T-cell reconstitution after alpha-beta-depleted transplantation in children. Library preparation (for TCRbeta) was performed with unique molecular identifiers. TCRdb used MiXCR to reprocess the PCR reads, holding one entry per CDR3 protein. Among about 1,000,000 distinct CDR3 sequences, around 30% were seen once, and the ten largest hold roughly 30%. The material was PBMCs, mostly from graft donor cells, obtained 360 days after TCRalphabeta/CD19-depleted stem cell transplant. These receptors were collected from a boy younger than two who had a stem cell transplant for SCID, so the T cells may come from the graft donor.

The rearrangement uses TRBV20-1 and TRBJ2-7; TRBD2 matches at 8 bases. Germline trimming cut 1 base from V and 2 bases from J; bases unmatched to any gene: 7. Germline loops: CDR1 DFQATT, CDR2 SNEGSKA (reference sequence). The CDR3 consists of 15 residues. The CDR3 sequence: CSARAFIGGAYEQYF. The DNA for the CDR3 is TGCAGTGCTAGAGCATTCATCGGGGGGGCCTACGAGCAGTACTTC.

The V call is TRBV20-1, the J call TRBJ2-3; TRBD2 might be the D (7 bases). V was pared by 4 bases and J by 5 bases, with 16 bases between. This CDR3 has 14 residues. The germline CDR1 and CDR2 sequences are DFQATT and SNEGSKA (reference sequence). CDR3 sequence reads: CSAMRGGRIDTQYF. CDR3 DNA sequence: TGCAGTGCTATGAGGGGGGGCCGGATAGATACGCAGTATTTT.

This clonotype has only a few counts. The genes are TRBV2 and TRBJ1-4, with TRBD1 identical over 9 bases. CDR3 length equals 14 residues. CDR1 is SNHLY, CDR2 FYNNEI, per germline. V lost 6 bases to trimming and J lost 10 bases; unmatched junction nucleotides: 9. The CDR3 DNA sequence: TGTGCCAGCAGCCCTGGGACAGGGAGGGTAAAACTGTTTTTT. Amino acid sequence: CASSPGTGRVKLFF.

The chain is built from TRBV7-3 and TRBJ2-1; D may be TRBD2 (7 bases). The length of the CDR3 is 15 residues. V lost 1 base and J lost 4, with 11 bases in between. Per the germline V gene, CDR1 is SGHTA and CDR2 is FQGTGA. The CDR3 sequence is CASSLRGGQYNEQFF. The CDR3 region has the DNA TGTGCCAGCAGCTTAAGGGGGGGCCAGTACAATGAGCAGTTCTTC.

CDR3 DNA: TGCGCCAGCAGCCAAGCATCCCGTGAGCAGTTCTTC. It is translated as CASSQASREQFF. This chain links TRBV4-1 with TRBJ2-1; D call uncertain. V lost 1 base and J 9 bases, leaving 7 bases between the germline ends. This CDR3 has 12 residues. The germline gives CDR1 MGHRA, CDR2 YSYEKL.

The CDR3 spells CASRRAGGNYNEQFF. CDR3 sequence (DNA): TGTGCCAGCAGGAGAGCGGGGGGGAATTACAATGAGCAGTTCTTC. V and J are TRBV27 and TRBJ2-1, with 10 bases fitting TRBD2. This CDR3 region has 15 residues. CDR1 and CDR2 from the germline V gene are MNHEY and SMNVEV (reference sequence). The V and J ends lost 6 bases and 4 bases, in that order; junction bases with no gene match: 6.

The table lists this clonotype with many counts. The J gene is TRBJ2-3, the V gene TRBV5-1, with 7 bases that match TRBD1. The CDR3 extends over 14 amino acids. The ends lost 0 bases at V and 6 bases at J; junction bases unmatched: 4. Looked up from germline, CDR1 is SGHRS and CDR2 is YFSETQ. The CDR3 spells CASSLDRGRDTQYF. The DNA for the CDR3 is TGCGCCAGCAGCTTGGACAGGGGACGGGATACGCAGTATTTT.

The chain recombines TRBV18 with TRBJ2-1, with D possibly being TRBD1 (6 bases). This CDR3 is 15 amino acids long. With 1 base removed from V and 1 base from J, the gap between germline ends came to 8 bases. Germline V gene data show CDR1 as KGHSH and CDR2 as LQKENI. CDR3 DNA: TGTGCCAGCTCACCACAGGGGGTGTCCTACAATGAGCAGTTCTTC. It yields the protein CASSPQGVSYNEQFF.

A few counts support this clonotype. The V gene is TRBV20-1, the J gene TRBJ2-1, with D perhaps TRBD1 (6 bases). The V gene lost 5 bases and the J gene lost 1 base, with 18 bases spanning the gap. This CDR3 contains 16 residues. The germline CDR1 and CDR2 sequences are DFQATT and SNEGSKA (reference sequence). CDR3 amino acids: CSASLTNRASYNEQFF. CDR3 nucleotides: TGCAGTGCTTCTTTAACCAACAGGGCATCCTACAATGAGCAGTTCTTC.

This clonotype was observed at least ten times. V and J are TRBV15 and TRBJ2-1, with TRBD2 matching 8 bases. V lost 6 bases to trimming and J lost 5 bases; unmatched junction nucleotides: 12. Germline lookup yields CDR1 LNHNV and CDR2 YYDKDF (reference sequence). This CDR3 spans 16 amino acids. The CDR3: CATRDRSGGAHNEQFF. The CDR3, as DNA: TGTGCCACCAGAGATCGCTCCGGGGGGGCCCACAATGAGCAGTTCTTC.

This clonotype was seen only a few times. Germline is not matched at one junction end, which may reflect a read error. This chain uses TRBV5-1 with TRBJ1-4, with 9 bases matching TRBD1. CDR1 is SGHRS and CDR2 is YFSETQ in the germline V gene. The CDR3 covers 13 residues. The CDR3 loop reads CASTLGQGEKLFF. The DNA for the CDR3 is TGCGCCAGCACCTTGGGACAGGGCGAAAAACTGTTTTTT.

CDR3: CAWTTGDSPLHF. DNA of the CDR3: TGTGCCTGGACCACTGGGGATTCACCCCTCCACTTT. The chain employs TRBV30 and TRBJ1-6; D ambiguous. V gave up 4 bases and J gave up 8 bases, with 9 bases separating them. CDR1 is GTSNPN and CDR2 is SVGIG in the germline V gene (reference sequence). The CDR3 is made up of 12 amino acids.

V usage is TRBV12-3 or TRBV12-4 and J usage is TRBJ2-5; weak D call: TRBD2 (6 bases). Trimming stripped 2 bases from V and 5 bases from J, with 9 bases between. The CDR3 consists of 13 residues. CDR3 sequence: CASSLREEETQYF. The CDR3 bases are TGTGCCAGCAGTTTAAGGGAGGAGGAGACCCAGTACTTC.

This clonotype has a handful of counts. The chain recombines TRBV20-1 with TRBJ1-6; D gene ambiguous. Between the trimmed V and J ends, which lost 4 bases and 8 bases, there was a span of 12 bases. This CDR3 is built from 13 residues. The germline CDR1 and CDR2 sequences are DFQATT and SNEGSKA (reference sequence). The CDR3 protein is CSANDNSYSPLHF. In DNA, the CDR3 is TGCAGTGCTAACGACAATTCGTATTCACCCCTCCACTTT.

Written as DNA, the CDR3 is TGTGCCATCAGTGAAGTAGGTGGCCTTTGGGACGAGCAGTACTTC. Protein: CAISEVGGLWDEQYF. The chain carries TRBV10-3 and TRBJ2-7, with unresolved D. The CDR3 runs 15 residues. V lost 3 bases to trimming and J lost 5 bases, with 17 bases between them. CDR1 ENHRY and CDR2 SYGVKD come from the germline V gene.

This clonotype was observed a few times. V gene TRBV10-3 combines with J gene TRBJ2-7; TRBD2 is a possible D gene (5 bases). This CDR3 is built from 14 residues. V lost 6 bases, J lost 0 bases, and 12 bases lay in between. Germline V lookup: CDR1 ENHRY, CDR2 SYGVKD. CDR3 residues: CAISPIAGSYEQYF. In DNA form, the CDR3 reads TGTGCCATCAGCCCCATCGCGGGCTCCTACGAGCAGTACTTC.

In DNA form, the CDR3 reads TGTGCCAGCAGCCAAGATACGCGACGGAGCACCGGGGAGCTGTTTTTT. Translating gives CASSQDTRRSTGELFF. V usage is TRBV3-1 and J usage is TRBJ2-2, with D uncertain. The CDR3 length is 16 residues. In germline, CDR1 is LGHDT, CDR2 YNNKEL (reference sequence). Between the trimmed V and J ends, which lost 0 bases and 4 bases, there was a span of 12 bases. Variable domain in full (rest from reference TRBV3-1 and TRBJ2-2): DTAVSQTPKYLVTQMGNDKSIKCEQNLGHDTMYWYKQDSKKFLKIMFSYNNKELIINETVPNRFSPKSPDKAHLNLHINSLELGDSAVYFCASSQDTRRSTGELFFGEGSRLTVL.

CDR3 in amino acids: CASSSRSRTGDDEQFF. The CDR3 nucleotides read TGCGCCAGCAGCTCTCGTTCGAGGACAGGGGACGATGAGCAGTTCTTC. The V and J genes are TRBV4-1 and TRBJ2-1, with 9 positions matching TRBD1. This CDR3 comprises 16 residues. Germline CDR1 and CDR2: MGHRA and YSYEKL. V dropped 5 bases and J dropped 8; count of bases not matched to a gene: 13.

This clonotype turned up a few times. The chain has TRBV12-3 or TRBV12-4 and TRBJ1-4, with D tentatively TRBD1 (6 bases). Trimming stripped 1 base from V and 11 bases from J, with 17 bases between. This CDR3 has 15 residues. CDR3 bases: TGTGCCAGCAGTTTAGGCGTTGGATCGACAGGCAAACTGTTTTTT. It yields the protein CASSLGVGSTGKLFF.

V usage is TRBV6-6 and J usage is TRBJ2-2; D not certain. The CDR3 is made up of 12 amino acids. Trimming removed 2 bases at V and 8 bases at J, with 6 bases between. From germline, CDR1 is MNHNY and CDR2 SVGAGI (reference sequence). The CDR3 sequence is CASSYKRGELFF. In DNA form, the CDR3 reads TGTGCCAGCAGTTACAAACGAGGGGAGCTGTTTTTT.

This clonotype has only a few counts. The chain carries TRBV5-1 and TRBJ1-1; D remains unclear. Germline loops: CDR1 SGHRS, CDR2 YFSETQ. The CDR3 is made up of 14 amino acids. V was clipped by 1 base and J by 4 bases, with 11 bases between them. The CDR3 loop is CASSLTVLSTEAFF. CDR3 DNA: TGCGCCAGCAGCTTGACAGTACTGAGCACTGAAGCTTTCTTT. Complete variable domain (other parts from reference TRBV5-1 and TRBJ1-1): KAGVTQTPRYLIKTRGQQVTLSCSPISGHRSVSWYQQTPGQGLQFLFEYFSETQRNKGNFPGRFSGRQFSNSRSEMNVSTLELGDSALYLCASSLTVLSTEAFFGQGTRLTVV.

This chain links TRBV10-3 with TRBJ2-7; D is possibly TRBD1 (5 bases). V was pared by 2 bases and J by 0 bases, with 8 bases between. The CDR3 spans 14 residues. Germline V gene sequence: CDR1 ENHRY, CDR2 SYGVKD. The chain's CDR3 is CAISERGSSYEQYF. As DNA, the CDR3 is TGTGCCATCAGTGAGAGGGGAAGCTCCTACGAGCAGTACTTC.

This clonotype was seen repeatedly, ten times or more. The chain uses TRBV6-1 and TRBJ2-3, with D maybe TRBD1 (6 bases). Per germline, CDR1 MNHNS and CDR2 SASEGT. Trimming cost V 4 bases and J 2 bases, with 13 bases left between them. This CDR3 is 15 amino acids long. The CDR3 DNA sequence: TGTGCCAGCAGTGCAACAGGGTCTTACACAGATACGCAGTATTTT. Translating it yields CASSATGSYTDTQYF.

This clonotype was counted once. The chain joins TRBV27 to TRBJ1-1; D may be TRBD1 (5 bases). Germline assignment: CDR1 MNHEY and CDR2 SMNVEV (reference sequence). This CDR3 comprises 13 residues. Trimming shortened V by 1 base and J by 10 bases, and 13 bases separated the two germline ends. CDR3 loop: CASSLWGGVGAFF. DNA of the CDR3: TGTGCCAGCAGTTTATGGGGGGGGGTCGGAGCTTTCTTT.

CDR3 protein: CASSQEKSTNRADTQYF. The CDR3 DNA sequence: TGCGCCAGCAGCCAAGAAAAGTCAACAAATAGGGCGGATACGCAGTATTTT. V is TRBV4-3 and J is TRBJ2-3; D unresolved. From germline, CDR1 is LGHNA and CDR2 YSLEER. The CDR3 extends over 17 amino acids. V was shortened by 0 bases and J by 6 bases, with 19 bases between the two germline ends.

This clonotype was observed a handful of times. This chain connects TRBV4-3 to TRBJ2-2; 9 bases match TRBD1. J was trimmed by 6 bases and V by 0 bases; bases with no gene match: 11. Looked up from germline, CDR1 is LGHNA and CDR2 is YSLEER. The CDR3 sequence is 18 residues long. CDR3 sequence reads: CASSQDLPRTGAPGELFF. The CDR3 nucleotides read TGCGCCAGCAGCCAAGATCTTCCCAGGACAGGGGCCCCCGGGGAGCTGTTTTTT.

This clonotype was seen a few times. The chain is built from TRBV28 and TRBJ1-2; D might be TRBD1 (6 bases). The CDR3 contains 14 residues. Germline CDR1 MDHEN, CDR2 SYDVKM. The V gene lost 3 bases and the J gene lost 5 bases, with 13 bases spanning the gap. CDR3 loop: CASSLMEGVYGYTF. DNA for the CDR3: TGTGCCAGCAGTTTGATGGAGGGGGTTTATGGCTACACCTTC.

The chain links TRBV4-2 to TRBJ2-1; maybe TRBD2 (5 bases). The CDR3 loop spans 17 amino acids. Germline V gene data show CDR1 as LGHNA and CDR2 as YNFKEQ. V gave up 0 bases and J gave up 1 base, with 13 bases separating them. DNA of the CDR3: TGTGCCAGCAGCCAAGAGGAAGGGCTAGCTTCCTACAATGAGCAGTTCTTC. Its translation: CASSQEEGLASYNEQFF.

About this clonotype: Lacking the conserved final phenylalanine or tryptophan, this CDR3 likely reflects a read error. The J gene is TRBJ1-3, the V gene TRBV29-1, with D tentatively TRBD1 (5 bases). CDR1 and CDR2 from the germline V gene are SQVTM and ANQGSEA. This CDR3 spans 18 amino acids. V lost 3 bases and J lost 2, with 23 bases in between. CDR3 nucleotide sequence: TGCAGCGTTGAGGTGAGGGCCGACAGTTTACAGACTGGAAACACCATATATGTT. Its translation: CSVEVRADSLQTGNTIYV.